This T cell receptor (beta chain) was recovered during a study of breast tumors, draining lymph nodes, adjacent tissues. General observations from the study: Tumors had less TCR diversity than lymph nodes, more than nontumor tissue. The lymph node origin of tumor T cells was framed as consistent with a hypothesis, not demonstrated. Findings are consistent with lymph node origin and intratumoral expansion of most tumor T cells.

MiXCR was run by TCRdb on the multiplex PCR reads, yielding one entry per CDR3 protein. This table holds around 43,000 distinct CDR3 sequences, more than 20% found once. This clonotype was observed at least ten times. As yet, its antigen is unknown. Germline V CDR1 and CDR2: SGHDT, YYEEEE. Trimming removed 7 bases at V and 2 bases at J, with 24 bases between. There are 17 residues in the CDR3. This clonotype was obtained from a female donor with breast cancer. Some clones in this sample may be carry-over from other donors' samples. The chain couples TRBV5-6 to TRBJ1-2; the D gene is possibly TRBD1 (5 bases). What was sequenced was breast tumor tissue. CDR3 sequence (DNA): TGTGCCAGCCGAATGCGACGCGGAGGGACCCTGAACTATGGCTACACCTTC. Translated, it gives CASRMRRGGTLNYGYTF. Looking up the rest from reference TRBV5-6 and TRBJ1-2 gives the full variable domain: DAGVTQSPTHLIKTRGQQVTLRCSPKSGHDTVSWYQQALGQGPQFIFQYYEEEERQRGNFPDRFSGHQFPNYSSELNVNALLLGDSALYLCASRMRRGGTLNYGYTFGSGTRLTVV.